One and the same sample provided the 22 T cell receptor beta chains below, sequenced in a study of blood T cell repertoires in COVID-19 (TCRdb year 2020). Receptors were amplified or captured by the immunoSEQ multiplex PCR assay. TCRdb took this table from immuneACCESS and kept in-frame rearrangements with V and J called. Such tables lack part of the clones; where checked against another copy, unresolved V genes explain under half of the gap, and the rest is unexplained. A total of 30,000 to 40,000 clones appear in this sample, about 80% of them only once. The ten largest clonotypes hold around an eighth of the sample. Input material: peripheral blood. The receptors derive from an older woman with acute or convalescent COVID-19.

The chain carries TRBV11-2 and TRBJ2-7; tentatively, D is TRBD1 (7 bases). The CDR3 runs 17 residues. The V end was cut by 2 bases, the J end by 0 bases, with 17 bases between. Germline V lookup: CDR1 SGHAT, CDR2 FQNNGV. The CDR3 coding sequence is TGTGCCAGCAGCTTACTTACCTCGGGGGACAGCTCCTACGAGCAGTACTTC. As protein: CASSLLTSGDSSYEQYF.

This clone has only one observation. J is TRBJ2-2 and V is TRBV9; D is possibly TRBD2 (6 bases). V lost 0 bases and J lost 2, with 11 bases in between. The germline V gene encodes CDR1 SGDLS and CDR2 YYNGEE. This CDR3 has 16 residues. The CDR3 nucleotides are TGTGCCAGCAGCGTAGGCGGGAATCTCAACACCGGGGAGCTGTTTTTT. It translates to CASSVGGNLNTGELFF.

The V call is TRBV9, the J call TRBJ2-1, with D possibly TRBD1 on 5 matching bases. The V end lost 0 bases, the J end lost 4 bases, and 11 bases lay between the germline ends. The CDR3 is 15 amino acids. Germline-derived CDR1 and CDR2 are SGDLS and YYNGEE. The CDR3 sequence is CASSVGAQEYNEQFF. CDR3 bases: TGTGCCAGCAGCGTAGGGGCACAGGAGTACAATGAGCAGTTCTTC. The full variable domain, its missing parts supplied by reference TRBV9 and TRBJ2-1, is DSGVTQTPKHLITATGQRVTLRCSPRSGDLSVYWYQQSLDQGLQFLIQYYNGEERAKGNILERFSAQQFPDLHSELNLSSLELGDSALYFCASSVGAQEYNEQFFGPGTRLTVL.

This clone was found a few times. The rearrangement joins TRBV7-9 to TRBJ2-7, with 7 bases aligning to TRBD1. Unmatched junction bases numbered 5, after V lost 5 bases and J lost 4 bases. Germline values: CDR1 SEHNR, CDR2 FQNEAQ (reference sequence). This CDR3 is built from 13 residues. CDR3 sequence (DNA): TGTGCCAGCAGCATACAGGGGTCGTACGAGCAGTACTTC. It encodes CASSIQGSYEQYF. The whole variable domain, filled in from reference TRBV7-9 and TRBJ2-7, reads DTGVSQNPRHKITKRGQNVTFRCDPISEHNRLYWYRQTLGQGPEFLTYFQNEAQLEKSRLLSDRFSAERPKGSFSTLEIQRTEQGDSAMYLCASSIQGSYEQYFGPGTRLTVT.

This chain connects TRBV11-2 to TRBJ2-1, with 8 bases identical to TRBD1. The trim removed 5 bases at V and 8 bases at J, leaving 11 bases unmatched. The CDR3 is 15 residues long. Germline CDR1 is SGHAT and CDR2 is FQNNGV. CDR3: CASSAGTGRFDEQFF. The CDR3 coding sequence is TGTGCCAGCAGCGCCGGGACAGGAAGGTTCGATGAGCAGTTCTTC. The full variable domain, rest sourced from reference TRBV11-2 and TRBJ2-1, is EAGVAQSPRYKIIEKRQSVAFWCNPISGHATLYWYQQILGQGPKLLIQFQNNGVVDDSQLPKDRFSAERLKGVDSTLKIQPAKLEDSAVYLCASSAGTGRFDEQFFGPGTRLTVL.

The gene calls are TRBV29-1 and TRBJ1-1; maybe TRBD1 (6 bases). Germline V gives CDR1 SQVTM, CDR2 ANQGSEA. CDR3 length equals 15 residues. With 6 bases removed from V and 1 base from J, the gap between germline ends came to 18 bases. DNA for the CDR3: TGCAGCGTCCTCTACGCGGACAGACCGAACACTGAAGCTTTCTTT. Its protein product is CSVLYADRPNTEAFF.

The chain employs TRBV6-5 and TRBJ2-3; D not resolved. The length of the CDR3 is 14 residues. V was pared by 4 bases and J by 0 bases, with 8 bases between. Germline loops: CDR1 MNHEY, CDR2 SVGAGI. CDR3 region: CASSFRISTDTQYF. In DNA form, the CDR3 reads TGTGCCAGCAGTTTCCGTATTAGCACAGATACGCAGTATTTT.

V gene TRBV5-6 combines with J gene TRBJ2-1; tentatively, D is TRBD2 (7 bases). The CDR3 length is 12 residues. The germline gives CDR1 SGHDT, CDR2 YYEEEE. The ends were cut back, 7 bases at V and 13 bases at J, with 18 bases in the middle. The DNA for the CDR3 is TGTGCCAGCGGGACGGGGGGCGAGAATCAGTTCTTC. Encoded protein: CASGTGGENQFF.

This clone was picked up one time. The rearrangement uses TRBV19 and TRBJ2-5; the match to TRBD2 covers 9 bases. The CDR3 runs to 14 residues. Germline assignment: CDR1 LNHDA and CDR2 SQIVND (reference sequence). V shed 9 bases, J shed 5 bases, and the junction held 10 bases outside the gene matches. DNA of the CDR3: TGTGCCAGCGATAGCGGGAGTGCGGGGGAGACCCAGTACTTC. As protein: CASDSGSAGETQYF. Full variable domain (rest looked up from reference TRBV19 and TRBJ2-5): DGGITQSPKYLFRKEGQNVTLSCEQNLNHDAMYWYRQDPGQGLRLIYYSQIVNDFQKGDIAEGYSVSREKKESFPLTVTSAQKNPTAFYLCASDSGSAGETQYFGPGTRLLVL.

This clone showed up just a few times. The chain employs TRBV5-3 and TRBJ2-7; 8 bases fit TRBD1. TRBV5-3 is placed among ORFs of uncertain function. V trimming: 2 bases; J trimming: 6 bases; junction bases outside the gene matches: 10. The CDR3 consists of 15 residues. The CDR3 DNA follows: TGTGCCAGAAGCTTCGGGCACGGACAGGGCGGCGAGCAGTACTTC. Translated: CARSFGHGQGGEQYF.

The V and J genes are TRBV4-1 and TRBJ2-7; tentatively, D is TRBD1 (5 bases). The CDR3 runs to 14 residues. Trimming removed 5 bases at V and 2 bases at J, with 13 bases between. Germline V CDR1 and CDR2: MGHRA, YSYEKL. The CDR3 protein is CASSSDSFPYEQYF. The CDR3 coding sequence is TGCGCCAGCAGCAGTGACAGTTTCCCCTACGAGCAGTACTTC.

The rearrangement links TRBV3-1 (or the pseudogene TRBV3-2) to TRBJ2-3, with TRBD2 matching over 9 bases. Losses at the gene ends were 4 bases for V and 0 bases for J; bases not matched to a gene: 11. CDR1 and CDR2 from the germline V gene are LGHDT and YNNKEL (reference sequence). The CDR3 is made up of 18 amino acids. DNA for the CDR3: TGTGCCAGCAGCCCCGAGCGGGGGGCCTACTCTAGCACAGATACGCAGTATTTT. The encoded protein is CASSPERGAYSSTDTQYF.

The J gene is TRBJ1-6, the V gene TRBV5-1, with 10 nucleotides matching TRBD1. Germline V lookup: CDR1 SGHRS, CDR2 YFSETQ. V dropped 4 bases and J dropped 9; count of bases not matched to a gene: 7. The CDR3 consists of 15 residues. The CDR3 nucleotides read TGCGCCAGCAGCGGGGGACAGGGGATAGGTTCACCCCTCCACTTT. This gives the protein CASSGGQGIGSPLHF.

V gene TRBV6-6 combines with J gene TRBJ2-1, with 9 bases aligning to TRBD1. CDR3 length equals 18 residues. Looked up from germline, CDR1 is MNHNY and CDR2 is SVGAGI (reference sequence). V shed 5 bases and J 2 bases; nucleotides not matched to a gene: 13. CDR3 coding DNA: TGTGCCAGCAGTCATTGGGGGACAGGGCGGGCAGCCTACAATGAGCAGTTCTTC. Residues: CASSHWGTGRAAYNEQFF.

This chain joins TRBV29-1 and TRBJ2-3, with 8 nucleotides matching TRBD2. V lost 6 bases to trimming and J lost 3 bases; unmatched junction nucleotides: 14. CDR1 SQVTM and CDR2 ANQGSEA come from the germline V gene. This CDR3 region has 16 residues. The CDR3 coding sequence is TGCAGCGTCGGGGGGGGCCCGGGAGGTAAAACAGATACGCAGTATTTT. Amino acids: CSVGGGPGGKTDTQYF.

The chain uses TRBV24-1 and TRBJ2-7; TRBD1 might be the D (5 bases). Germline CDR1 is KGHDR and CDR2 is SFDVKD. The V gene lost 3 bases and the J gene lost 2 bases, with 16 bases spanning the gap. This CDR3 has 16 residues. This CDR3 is CATSDPAAQEPYEQYF. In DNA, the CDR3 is TGTGCCACCAGTGATCCCGCCGCACAGGAGCCCTACGAGCAGTACTTC.

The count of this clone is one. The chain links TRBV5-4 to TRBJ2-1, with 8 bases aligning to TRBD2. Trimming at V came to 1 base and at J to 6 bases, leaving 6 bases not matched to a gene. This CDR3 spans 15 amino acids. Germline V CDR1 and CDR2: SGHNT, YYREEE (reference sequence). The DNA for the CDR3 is TGTGCCAGCAGCTTGCCCGGACTAGCCCCCAATGAGCAGTTCTTC. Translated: CASSLPGLAPNEQFF.

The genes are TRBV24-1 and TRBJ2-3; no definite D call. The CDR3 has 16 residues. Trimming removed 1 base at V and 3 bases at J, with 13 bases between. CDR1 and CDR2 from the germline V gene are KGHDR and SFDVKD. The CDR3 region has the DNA TGTGCCACCAGTGATTTAGCCCGCGGAACTACAGATACGCAGTATTTT. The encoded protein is CATSDLARGTTDTQYF.

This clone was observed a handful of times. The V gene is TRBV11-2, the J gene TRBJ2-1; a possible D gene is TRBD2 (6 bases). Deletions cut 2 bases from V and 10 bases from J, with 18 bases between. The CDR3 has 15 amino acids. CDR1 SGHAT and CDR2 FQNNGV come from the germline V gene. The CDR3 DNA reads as TGTGCCAGCAGCTTAATCCCCCAGTCGAGCGGGGAGCAGTTCTTC. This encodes CASSLIPQSSGEQFF. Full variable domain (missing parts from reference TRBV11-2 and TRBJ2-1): EAGVAQSPRYKIIEKRQSVAFWCNPISGHATLYWYQQILGQGPKLLIQFQNNGVVDDSQLPKDRFSAERLKGVDSTLKIQPAKLEDSAVYLCASSLIPQSSGEQFFGPGTRLTVL.

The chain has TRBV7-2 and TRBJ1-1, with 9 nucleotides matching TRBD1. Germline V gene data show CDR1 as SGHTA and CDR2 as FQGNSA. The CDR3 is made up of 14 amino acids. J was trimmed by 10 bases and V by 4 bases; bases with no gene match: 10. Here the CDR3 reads CASSSQGQGISAFF. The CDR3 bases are TGTGCCAGCAGCTCTCAGGGACAGGGAATTTCAGCTTTCTTT.

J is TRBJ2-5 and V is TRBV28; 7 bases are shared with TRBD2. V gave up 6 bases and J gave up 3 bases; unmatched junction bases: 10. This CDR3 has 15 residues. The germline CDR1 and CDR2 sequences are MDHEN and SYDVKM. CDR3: CASRNWREKEETQYF. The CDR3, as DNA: TGTGCCAGCAGGAACTGGCGGGAGAAGGAAGAGACCCAGTACTTC. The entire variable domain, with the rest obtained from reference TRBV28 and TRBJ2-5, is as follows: DVKVTQSSRYLVKRTGEKVFLECVQDMDHENMFWYRQDPGLGLRLIYFSYDVKMKEKGDIPEGYSVSREKKERFSLILESASTNQTSMYLCASRNWREKEETQYFGPGTRLLVL.

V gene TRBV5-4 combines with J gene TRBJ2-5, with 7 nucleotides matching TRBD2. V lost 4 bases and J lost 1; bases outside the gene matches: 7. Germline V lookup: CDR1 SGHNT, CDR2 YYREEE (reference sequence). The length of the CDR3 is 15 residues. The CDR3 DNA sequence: TGTGCCAGCAGCGGGGGAGGGAGCGTCCAAGAGACCCAGTACTTC. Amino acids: CASSGGGSVQETQYF.